This T cell receptor (beta chain) was identified in a study of blood T cell repertoires in COVID-19. The wider study: The United States, Italy and Spain supplied acute and convalescent COVID-19 samples.

Authors' analysis steps: Cell counts per sample came from amplifying reference gene primers. Assay: immunoSEQ multiplex PCR; the TCRdb copy retains only in-frame clones and omits some. That table supplies the V and J calls and clone size; D and trimming were determined from the DNA. This table has 120,000 or so clones, approximately 82% appearing once. Sequencing was performed on peripheral blood. The TCR comes from a man in his fifties or sixties with acute or convalescent COVID-19.

CDR3 sequence (DNA): TGTGCCAGCAGCACAGGATCAGGGGCGGCTAGCGAAAAACTGTTTTTT. This sequence encodes CASSTGSGAASEKLFF. The rearrangement joins TRBV9 to TRBJ1-4; D might be TRBD1 (6 bases). The length of the CDR3 is 16 residues. Germline CDR1 is SGDLS and CDR2 is YYNGEE. The V and J ends lost 4 bases and 8 bases respectively, with 21 bases between them. The whole variable domain, remainder taken from reference TRBV9 and TRBJ1-4, is DSGVTQTPKHLITATGQRVTLRCSPRSGDLSVYWYQQSLDQGLQFLIQYYNGEERAKGNILERFSAQQFPDLHSELNLSSLELGDSALYFCASSTGSGAASEKLFFGSGTQLSVL.